The 21 T cell receptor beta chains listed next were all sequenced from one sample in a study of neoadjuvant anti-PD-1 for oral cavity cancer. Libraries were prepared by immunoSEQ multiplex PCR; TCRdb keeps only in-frame clonotypes and omits some of them. This table holds fewer than 35,000 clones, more than 75% found once. Sequenced here: PBMCs, sampled before nivolumab (anti-PD-1) treatment. The source is a person aged 35-79 years with oral cavity squamous cell carcinoma.

This clone was found a few times. The V and J genes are TRBV6-5 and TRBJ2-3, with 8 nucleotides matching TRBD2. The CDR3 loop spans 15 amino acids. The V gene end was trimmed by 6 bases and the J gene end by 1 base; junction bases not matched to a gene: 6. Germline V gene data show CDR1 as MNHEY and CDR2 as SVGAGI. CDR3 in amino acids: CASRMGLGGTDTQYF. The CDR3 DNA follows: TGTGCCAGCAGAATGGGACTAGGGGGCACAGATACGCAGTATTTT.

This clone was seen a single time. The chain couples TRBV7-9 to TRBJ1-3; D ambiguous. Germline CDR1 SEHNR, CDR2 FQNEAQ (reference sequence). Trimming removed 1 base from V and 7 bases from J, with 5 bases in between. The CDR3 is 12 amino acids. As DNA, the CDR3 is TGTGCCAGCAGCTTAGACCCGAACACCATATATTTT. Translated: CASSLDPNTIYF.

The chain carries TRBV5-1 and TRBJ2-5; D perhaps matches TRBD1 (6 bases). This CDR3 has 14 residues. The V end was cut by 4 bases, the J end by 1 base, with 11 bases between. Germline CDR1 and CDR2: SGHRS and YFSETQ. CDR3 sequence reads: CASSPQGFQETQYF. CDR3 DNA: TGCGCCAGCAGCCCTCAGGGGTTCCAAGAGACCCAGTACTTC.

Only one count was recorded for this clone. The chain has TRBV7-9 and TRBJ1-1, with a weak D call TRBD1 (5 bases). The CDR3 is 14 amino acids. The V gene lost 6 bases and the J gene lost 4 bases, with 15 bases spanning the gap. Per the germline V gene, CDR1 is SEHNR and CDR2 is FQNEAQ (reference sequence). The CDR3: CASSLRRDSTEAFF. The DNA for the CDR3 is TGTGCCAGCAGTTTACGCAGGGATAGCACTGAAGCTTTCTTT.

The table lists this clone with a few counts. The V call is TRBV19, the J call TRBJ1-3; D is undetermined. The ends were cut back, 10 bases at V and 0 bases at J, with 16 bases in the middle. The CDR3 has 15 amino acids. Looked up from germline, CDR1 is LNHDA and CDR2 is SQIVND (reference sequence). CDR3 protein: CATTPGPYSGNTIYF. CDR3 DNA sequence: TGTGCCACCACACCAGGCCCTTACTCTGGAAACACCATATATTTT.

The J gene is TRBJ1-1, the V gene TRBV29-1; D gene uncertain. Trimming shortened V by 0 bases and J by 4 bases, and 12 bases separated the two germline ends. The V gene's germline CDR1 is SQVTM and CDR2 ANQGSEA. The CDR3 spans 14 residues. CDR3 residues: CSVEEGGWSTEAFF. Written as DNA, the CDR3 is TGCAGCGTTGAAGAGGGCGGGTGGAGCACTGAAGCTTTCTTT.

V is TRBV4-3 and J is TRBJ2-7; 7 bases fit TRBD1. The CDR3 consists of 15 residues. With 1 base clipped from V and 3 bases from J, the junction kept 6 bases outside the gene matches. Germline values: CDR1 LGHNA, CDR2 YSLEER. Here the CDR3 DNA reads TGCGCCAGCAGCCAAGTAGGCAGGGGGAGCTACGAGCAGTACTTC. Protein product: CASSQVGRGSYEQYF.

This clone showed up just once. The rearrangement uses TRBV9 and TRBJ2-3, with 10 bases fitting TRBD2. Germline V gene data show CDR1 as SGDLS and CDR2 as YYNGEE. J was trimmed by 10 bases and V by 2 bases; bases with no gene match: 4. The CDR3 sequence is 13 residues long. CDR3 sequence reads: CASSVTSGAPQYF. The CDR3 DNA is TGTGCCAGCAGCGTTACTAGCGGGGCTCCGCAGTATTTT.

The CDR3 DNA follows: TGTGCCAGCAGTTTATCAGACTACAATGAGCAGTTCTTC. This translates into CASSLSDYNEQFF. This chain links TRBV27 with TRBJ2-1; D is undetermined. The CDR3 runs 13 residues. Germline lookup yields CDR1 MNHEY and CDR2 SMNVEV (reference sequence). Trimming stripped 0 bases from V and 3 bases from J, with 3 bases between.

The chain couples TRBV7-2 to TRBJ2-5; D call uncertain. CDR3 length: 15 residues. The germline gives CDR1 SGHTA, CDR2 FQGNSA. The V end was cut by 0 bases, the J end by 2 bases, with 10 bases between. CDR3 loop: CASSLALASQETQYF. The CDR3 nucleotides are TGTGCCAGCAGCTTAGCGCTGGCTAGTCAAGAGACCCAGTACTTC. Full variable domain (missing parts from reference TRBV7-2 and TRBJ2-5): GAGVSQSPSNKVTEKGKDVELRCDPISGHTALYWYRQSLGQGLEFLIYFQGNSAPDKSGLPSDRFSAERTGGSVSTLTIQRTQQEDSAVYLCASSLALASQETQYFGPGTRLLVL.

The chain has TRBV27 and TRBJ2-7; D unresolved. The V gene lost 5 bases and the J gene lost 2 bases, with 16 bases spanning the gap. This CDR3 is built from 15 residues. The germline V gene has CDR1 MNHEY and CDR2 SMNVEV (reference sequence). This CDR3 reads CASSADTGPTYEQYF. The CDR3 nucleotides read TGTGCCAGCAGTGCCGATACCGGGCCGACCTACGAGCAGTACTTC.

The chain links TRBV19 to TRBJ2-5, with TRBD2 matching 14 bases. The CDR3 extends over 15 amino acids. Germline trimming cut 4 bases from V and 3 bases from J; bases unmatched to any gene: 1. CDR1 is LNHDA and CDR2 is SQIVND in the germline V gene (reference sequence). In nucleotides, the CDR3 is TGTGCCAGTAGTACGGGACTAGCGGGGGAAGAGACCCAGTACTTC. Encoded protein: CASSTGLAGEETQYF. The variable domain in full, with the rest retrieved from reference TRBV19 and TRBJ2-5, is DGGITQSPKYLFRKEGQNVTLSCEQNLNHDAMYWYRQDPGQGLRLIYYSQIVNDFQKGDIAEGYSVSREKKESFPLTVTSAQKNPTAFYLCASSTGLAGEETQYFGPGTRLLVL.

The CDR3 DNA reads TGCGCCAGCAGCTTATGGTCTAGCGGGGGGGCCGAACGAGGTGAGCAGTTCTTC. It specifies CASSLWSSGGAERGEQFF. J is TRBJ2-1 and V is TRBV5-1; 12 bases fit TRBD2. The CDR3 extends over 18 amino acids. The germline V gene encodes CDR1 SGHRS and CDR2 YFSETQ. V gave up 2 bases and J gave up 9 bases; unmatched junction bases: 15.

This chain joins TRBV5-6 and TRBJ2-5; perhaps TRBD1 as D (6 bases). Per the germline V gene, CDR1 is SGHDT and CDR2 is YYEEEE. V lost 1 base and J 4 bases, leaving 8 bases between the germline ends. The CDR3 loop spans 13 amino acids. The CDR3 region is CASSLKGGETQYF. CDR3 DNA sequence: TGTGCCAGCAGCTTGAAAGGGGGAGAGACCCAGTACTTC. Full variable domain (rest looked up from reference TRBV5-6 and TRBJ2-5): DAGVTQSPTHLIKTRGQQVTLRCSPKSGHDTVSWYQQALGQGPQFIFQYYEEEERQRGNFPDRFSGHQFPNYSSELNVNALLLGDSALYLCASSLKGGETQYFGPGTRLLVL.

The chain recombines TRBV7-8 with TRBJ1-1; no definite D call. The V end lost 1 base, the J end lost 6 bases, and 9 bases lay between the germline ends. CDR1 is SGHVS, CDR2 FQNEAQ, per germline. The CDR3 consists of 13 residues. CDR3 nucleotide sequence: TGTGCCAGCAGCTTAGGAAAGGTGTCTGAAGCTTTCTTT. Encoded protein: CASSLGKVSEAFF.

This clone appeared a few times. The chain couples TRBV4-1 to TRBJ1-2, with D possibly matching TRBD1 (6 bases). Trimming took off 0 bases at V and 8 bases at J, with 19 bases between the two ends. Germline CDR1 reads MGHRA; CDR2 reads YSYEKL. The CDR3 runs 16 residues. The CDR3 is CASSQDGGQTSRGYTF. DNA for the CDR3: TGCGCCAGCAGCCAAGACGGCGGACAGACGAGCAGAGGCTACACCTTC.

This clone was picked up one time. J is TRBJ2-5 and V is TRBV28; the match to TRBD2 covers 10 bases. After removal of 0 bases from V and 0 bases from J, the junction contained 1 base not matched to a gene. The CDR3 totals 16 residues. In germline, CDR1 is MDHEN, CDR2 SYDVKM. CDR3 nucleotide sequence: TGTGCCAGCAGTTTATGGGGGACTAGCGACCAAGAGACCCAGTACTTC. Translation gives CASSLWGTSDQETQYF.

The CDR3 sequence is CATSRAGQGAWPQHF. The CDR3 coding sequence is TGTGCCACCAGCAGAGCGGGACAGGGGGCATGGCCCCAGCATTTT. V is TRBV15 and J is TRBJ1-5; 12 nucleotides line up with TRBD1. This CDR3 has 15 residues. Germline V CDR1 and CDR2: LNHNV, YYDKDF (reference sequence). V lost 1 base and J lost 9; bases outside the gene matches: 4.

A few counts support this clone. The J gene is TRBJ2-7, the V gene TRBV6-5; 9 bases fit TRBD1. Germline lookup yields CDR1 MNHEY and CDR2 SVGAGI. This CDR3 contains 15 residues. The V and J ends lost 6 bases and 0 bases, in that order; junction bases with no gene match: 6. CDR3 in DNA: TGTGCCAGCAGGAGATCGGGACAGGGCTCCTACGAGCAGTACTTC. Residues: CASRRSGQGSYEQYF.

V is TRBV5-6 and J is TRBJ2-5, with 8 bases fitting TRBD1. This CDR3 comprises 14 residues. The ends lost 5 bases at V and 4 bases at J; junction bases unmatched: 7. Germline V gene sequence: CDR1 SGHDT, CDR2 YYEEEE. The CDR3 DNA is TGTGCCAGCAGTCGGACAGGGACGGTAGAGACCCAGTACTTC. It yields the protein CASSRTGTVETQYF.

This chain links TRBV7-8 with TRBJ2-1; 7 bases match TRBD1. From germline, CDR1 is SGHVS and CDR2 FQNEAQ. The CDR3 consists of 17 residues. J was trimmed by 0 bases and V by 5 bases; bases with no gene match: 10. In DNA, the CDR3 is TGTGCCAGCAGCCGTGGAATGGGACAGTCCTCCTACAATGAGCAGTTCTTC. Translation: CASSRGMGQSSYNEQFF.